In this sample, the clone carrying this T cell receptor (beta chain) turned up a few times. What it binds is not known. Ligated cDNA underwent four rounds of PCR with nested alpha and beta constant region primers and SP2. Blood and skin TCR RNA was reverse transcribed with alpha and beta constant primers. MiXCR was run by TCRdb on the 5' RACE reads, yielding one entry per CDR3 protein. The sample yields more than 45,000 distinct CDR3 sequences, about 7% seen once. This CDR3 has 13 amino acids. The trim removed 4 bases at V and 15 bases at J, leaving 10 bases unmatched. Germline assignment: CDR1 MNHEY and CDR2 SVGAGI. TCR cDNA received a 3' ligated oligonucleotide that carried a UMI. Input was about 1 to 1,100 ng of DNase-treated total RNA without cell sorting. The data were taken from a study of naive and memory T cell subsets. Study-level results: This RNA-based method may be sensitive to activation-related transcript changes.

This TCR derives from a male donor in good health. The chain employs TRBV6-5 and TRBJ2-1, with 9 nucleotides matching TRBD1. CDR3 protein: CASSSTVGTGWFF. The CDR3 nucleotides are TGTGCCAGCAGTTCGACAGTCGGGACAGGGTGGTTCTTC.